Following are 11 T cell receptor beta chains from one sample sequenced in a study of identical twins. TCRdb reanalysed the 5' RACE reads using MiXCR and keeps one entry per CDR3 protein. The sample lists about 390,000 distinct CDR3 sequences, roughly 9% occurring once. The sequenced material came from naive T cells sorted from blood. The receptors originated from a woman aged 45-65 years in good health.

The rearrangement links TRBV4-2 to TRBJ2-1; TRBD2 agrees at 14 bases. CDR1 is LGHNA and CDR2 is YNFKEQ in the germline V gene. The junction had 4 bases not matched to a gene; V was cut back by 3 bases and J by 6 bases. The length of the CDR3 is 16 residues. CDR3 loop: CASSQGLAGDLNEQFF. CDR3 nucleotide sequence: TGTGCCAGCAGCCAGGGACTAGCGGGAGATCTCAATGAGCAGTTCTTC.

There are many counts of this clonotype. The genes are TRBV11-2 and TRBJ2-2; D may be TRBD1 (6 bases). CDR3 length: 17 amino acids. CDR1 and CDR2 from the germline V gene are SGHAT and FQNNGV. With 2 bases removed from V and 6 bases from J, the gap between germline ends came to 19 bases. The CDR3 region has the DNA TGTGCCAGCAGCTTATTTCGGACAGAAGTACCTCCCGGGGAGCTGTTTTTT. Translating it yields CASSLFRTEVPPGELFF.

A few counts support this clonotype. This chain uses TRBV29-1 with TRBJ2-7; D is possibly TRBD2 (6 bases). This CDR3 has 13 residues. The V end lost 4 bases, the J end lost 3 bases, and 13 bases lay between the germline ends. The germline CDR1 and CDR2 sequences are SQVTM and ANQGSEA. CDR3 loop: CSVVFGSNYEQYV. The CDR3 nucleotides are TGCAGCGTTGTATTCGGGAGCAACTACGAGCAGTACGTC.

J is TRBJ1-2 and V is TRBV27; unclear D gene. The CDR3 runs 15 residues. Germline V gene sequence: CDR1 MNHEY, CDR2 SMNVEV (reference sequence). Between the trimmed V and J ends, which lost 3 bases and 8 bases, there was a span of 19 bases. CDR3 DNA sequence: TGTGCCAGCAGTTTCGGCCTGACGCCCCGCGGAGGCTACACCTTC. Amino acids: CASSFGLTPRGGYTF.

This clonotype was detected many times. The gene calls are TRBV29-1 and TRBJ2-2; D is perhaps TRBD2 (6 bases). The CDR3 runs 13 residues. Germline V gene lookup returns CDR1 SQVTM and CDR2 ANQGSEA. V lost 7 bases to trimming and J lost 7 bases, with 16 bases between them. The CDR3 loop reads CSAGDSRNGELFF. In nucleotides, the CDR3 is TGCAGCGCTGGGGACTCTCGGAACGGGGAGCTGTTTTTT.

This clonotype was observed at least ten times. The chain has TRBV10-2 and TRBJ2-2; D unresolved. Deletions cut 6 bases from V and 7 bases from J, with 9 bases between. CDR1 WSHSY and CDR2 SAAADI come from the germline V gene. The CDR3 runs to 12 residues. The CDR3 coding sequence is TGCGCCAGCAGGCAAACGGGCGGGGAGCTGTTTTTT. Translated, it gives CASRQTGGELFF.

This clonotype came up a few times. The chain links TRBV18 to TRBJ2-7; D not certain. This CDR3 contains 12 residues. Germline assignment: CDR1 KGHSH and CDR2 LQKENI. The V gene lost 3 bases and the J gene lost 3 bases, with 6 bases spanning the gap. For the CDR3, the DNA is TGTGCCAGCTCACCCGGAAACTACGAGCAGTACGTC. It encodes CASSPGNYEQYV.

The chain uses TRBV4-1 and TRBJ2-3, with 7 bases matching TRBD2. The J segment lost 3 bases and the V segment lost 1 base, leaving 7 bases of the junction unmatched. The CDR3 loop spans 16 amino acids. Germline assignment: CDR1 MGHRA and CDR2 YSYEKL. CDR3 sequence: CASSQVRAGVTDTQYF. The DNA of the CDR3 is TGCGCCAGCAGCCAAGTCCGGGCGGGAGTAACAGATACGCAGTATTTT.

This clonotype showed up just a few times. V is TRBV10-3 and J is TRBJ2-7; D might be TRBD1 (6 bases). V gave up 8 bases and J gave up 12 bases, with 20 bases separating them. CDR3 length equals 12 residues. Germline values: CDR1 ENHRY, CDR2 SYGVKD. The CDR3 DNA is TGTGCCATCCCCGACAGGAGCTATTTACGGTACTTC. Translated: CAIPDRSYLRYF.

The gene calls are TRBV7-6 and TRBJ2-5; maybe TRBD1 (6 bases). V was clipped by 5 bases and J by 4 bases, with 17 bases between them. The CDR3 is 15 residues long. CDR1 is SGHVS, CDR2 FNYEAQ, per germline. The CDR3: CASSPSPDRIETQYF. The CDR3 coding sequence is TGTGCCAGCAGCCCCTCCCCGGACAGAATAGAGACCCAGTACTTC.

The table lists this clonotype with a few counts. The chain links TRBV20-1 to TRBJ2-5, with TRBD2 matching over 12 bases. With V trimmed by 1 base and J by 5 bases, 8 bases remained unmatched. The V gene's germline CDR1 is DFQATT and CDR2 SNEGSKA (reference sequence). The CDR3 sequence is 16 residues long. CDR3 bases: TGCAGTGCTAGAGTTCCTAGCGGGAGGGCCTTGGAGACCCAGTACTTC. It is translated as CSARVPSGRALETQYF.